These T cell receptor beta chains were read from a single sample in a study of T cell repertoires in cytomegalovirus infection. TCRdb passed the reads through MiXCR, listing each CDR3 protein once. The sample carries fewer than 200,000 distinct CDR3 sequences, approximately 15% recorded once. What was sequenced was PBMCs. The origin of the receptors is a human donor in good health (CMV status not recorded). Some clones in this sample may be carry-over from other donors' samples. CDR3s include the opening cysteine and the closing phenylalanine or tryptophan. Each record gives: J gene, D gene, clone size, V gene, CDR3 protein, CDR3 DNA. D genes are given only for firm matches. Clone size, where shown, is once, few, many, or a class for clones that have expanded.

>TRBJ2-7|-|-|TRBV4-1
CASSQGRGAYEQYF
TGCGCCAGCAGCCAAGGGAGGGGGGCCTACGAGCAGTACTTC
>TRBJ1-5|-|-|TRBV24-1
CATSAQSQPQHF
TGTGCCACCAGTGCTCAGAGTCAGCCCCAGCATTTT
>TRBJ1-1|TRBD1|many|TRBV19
CASSTWDRTKAFF
TGTGCCAGTAGTACTTGGGACAGGACAAAAGCTTTCTTT
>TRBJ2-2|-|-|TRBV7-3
CASSSPQGRNTGELFF
TGTGCCAGCAGCTCCCCCCAGGGGAGGAACACCGGGGAGCTGTTTTTT
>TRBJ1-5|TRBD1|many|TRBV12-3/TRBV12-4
CASSFLAGTGGPQHF
TGTGCCAGCAGTTTTTTAGCCGGGACAGGGGGGCCCCAGCATTTT
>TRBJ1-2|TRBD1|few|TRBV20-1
CSARDSGQGFGYTF
TGCAGTGCTAGAGATAGTGGACAGGGGTTTGGCTACACCTTC
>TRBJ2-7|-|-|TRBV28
CASSLQGGLGAYEQYF
TGTGCCAGCAGTTTACAGGGGGGATTGGGAGCCTACGAGCAGTACTTC
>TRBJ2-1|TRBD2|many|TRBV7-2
CASSSREAGGRVYNEQFF
TGTGCCAGCAGCTCTCGCGAGGCGGGAGGCCGGGTTTACAATGAGCAGTTCTTC
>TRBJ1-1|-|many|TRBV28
CASRPGFRTEAFF
TGTGCCAGCAGACCAGGGTTCCGGACTGAAGCTTTCTTT
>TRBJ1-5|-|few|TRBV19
CASTAPDPFQPQHF
TGTGCCAGTACCGCCCCAGATCCGTTTCAGCCCCAGCATTTT
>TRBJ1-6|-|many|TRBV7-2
CASRQVYNSPLHF
TGTGCCAGCAGACAGGTCTATAATTCACCCCTCCACTTT
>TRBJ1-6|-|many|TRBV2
CASRRSSYNSPLHF
TGTGCCAGCAGACGGAGCTCCTATAATTCACCCCTCCACTTT
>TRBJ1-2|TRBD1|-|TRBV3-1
CASSRRTGENYGYTF
TGTGCCAGCAGCCGCCGGACAGGCGAGAACTATGGCTACACCTTC
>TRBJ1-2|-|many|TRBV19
CASSPRLGTHGYTF
TGTGCCAGTAGCCCCCGATTGGGGACGCATGGCTACACCTTC
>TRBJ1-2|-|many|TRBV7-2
CASSLSLVDYGYTF
TGTGCCAGCAGCTTAAGCCTAGTCGACTATGGCTACACCTTC
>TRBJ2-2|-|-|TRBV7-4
CASSATANTGELFF
TGTGCCAGCAGTGCGACAGCGAACACCGGGGAGCTGTTTTTT
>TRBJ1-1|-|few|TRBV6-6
CASSFGTTEAFF
TGTGCCAGCAGTTTTGGGACCACTGAAGCTTTCTTT
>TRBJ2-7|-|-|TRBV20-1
CSANAGQYYEQYF
TGCAGTGCTAATGCGGGACAGTACTACGAGCAGTACTTC
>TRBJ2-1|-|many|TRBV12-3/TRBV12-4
CASTRGYNEQFF
TGTGCCAGCACGAGGGGATACAATGAGCAGTTCTTC
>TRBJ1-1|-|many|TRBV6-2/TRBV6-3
CASSYTSRVEAFF
TGTGCCAGCAGTTACACTTCCAGGGTTGAAGCTTTCTTT
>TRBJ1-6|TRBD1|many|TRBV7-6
CASSRQGTNSPLHF
TGTGCCAGCAGCCGACAGGGCACCAATTCACCCCTCCACTTT
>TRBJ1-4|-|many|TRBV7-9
CASSPKLATNEKLFF
TGTGCCAGCAGCCCGAAGCTAGCAACTAATGAAAAACTGTTTTTT
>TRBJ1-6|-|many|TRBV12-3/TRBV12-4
CASSMGAWNSPLHF
TGTGCCAGCAGTATGGGGGCTTGGAATTCACCCCTCCACTTT
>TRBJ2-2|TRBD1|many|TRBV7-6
CASSPGTGVATGELFF
TGTGCCAGCAGCCCCGGGACAGGGGTGGCCACCGGGGAGCTGTTTTTT
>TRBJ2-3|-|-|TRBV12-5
CASGLSVGGPTDTQYF
TGTGCTAGTGGTCTCTCCGTGGGGGGACCCACAGATACGCAGTATTTT
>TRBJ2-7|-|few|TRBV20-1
CSARPRVGEQYF
TGCAGTGCTAGACCCAGGGTGGGAGAGCAGTACTTC
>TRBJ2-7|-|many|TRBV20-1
CSASRAGPEQYF
TGCAGTGCTAGTAGGGCGGGCCCCGAGCAGTACTTC
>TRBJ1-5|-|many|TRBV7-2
CASSLKGGGNQPQHF
TGTGCCAGCAGCTTAAAGGGGGGAGGCAATCAGCCCCAGCATTTT
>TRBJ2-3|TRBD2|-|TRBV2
CASSSLSGGPPDTQYF
TGTGCCAGCAGTTCCCTATCGGGAGGTCCCCCGGATACGCAGTATTTT